Below, one T cell receptor beta chain is given with its context. V lost 1 base, J lost 6 bases, and 10 bases lay in between. This CDR3 comprises 13 residues. The germline CDR1 and CDR2 sequences are MDHEN and SYDVKM. These data originate in a study of low-dose radiotherapy and immunotherapy resistance in tumors. Study background: Over 26 weeks, cohort 2 got 1 Gy every two weeks, reaching 13 Gy. Daily intake of oral aspirin 300 mg by patients lasted four cycles and began on cycle 1 day 1.

TRAV and TRBV primers primed cDNA for both TCRalpha and TCRbeta. TCR amplification involved approximately 20 PCR cycles with a constant-region primer and V-primer adapter. Isolated mRNA underwent amplification via in vitro transcription. One entry per CDR3 protein, called by TCRdb with MiXCR from the reads. This table has under 20,000 distinct CDR3 sequences, about 74% appearing once. Those who qualified had advanced solid tumors (lacking tumor-infiltrating lymphocytes). This clonotype was obtained from a human donor with advanced metastatic prostate, ovarian, gallbladder or colorectal cancer (not recorded which). This table probably holds off-target reads from a library built for another chain. The rearrangement joins TRBV28 to TRBJ2-7; D is unresolved. CDR3 nucleotides: TGTGCCAGCAGTTTATACCGACTGAGCGAGCAGTACTTC. This encodes CASSLYRLSEQYF.